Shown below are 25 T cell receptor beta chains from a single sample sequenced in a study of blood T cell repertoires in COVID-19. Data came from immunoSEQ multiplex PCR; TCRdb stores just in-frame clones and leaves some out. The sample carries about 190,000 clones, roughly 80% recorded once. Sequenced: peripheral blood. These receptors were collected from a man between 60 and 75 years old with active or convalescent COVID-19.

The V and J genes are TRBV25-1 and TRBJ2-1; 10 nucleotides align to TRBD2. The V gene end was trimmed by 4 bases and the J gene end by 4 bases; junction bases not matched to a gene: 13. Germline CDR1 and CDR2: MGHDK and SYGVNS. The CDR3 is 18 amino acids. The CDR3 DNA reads TGTGCCAGCAGTGGGGCTCTCGGGACTAGCGAGACTTACAATGAGCAGTTCTTC. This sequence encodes CASSGALGTSETYNEQFF.

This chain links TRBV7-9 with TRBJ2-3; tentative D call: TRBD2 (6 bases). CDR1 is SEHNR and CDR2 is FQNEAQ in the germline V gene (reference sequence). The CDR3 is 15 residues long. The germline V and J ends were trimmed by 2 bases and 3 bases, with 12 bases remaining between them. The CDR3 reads CASSLKPGRTDTQYF. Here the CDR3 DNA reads TGTGCCAGCAGCTTAAAGCCGGGGAGGACAGATACGCAGTATTTT.

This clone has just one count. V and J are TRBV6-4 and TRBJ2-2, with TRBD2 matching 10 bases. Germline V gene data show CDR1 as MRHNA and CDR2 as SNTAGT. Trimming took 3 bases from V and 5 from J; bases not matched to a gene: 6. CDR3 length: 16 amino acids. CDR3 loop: CASSEASGRGTGELFF. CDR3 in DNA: TGTGCCAGCAGTGAGGCTAGCGGGAGAGGTACCGGGGAGCTGTTTTTT.

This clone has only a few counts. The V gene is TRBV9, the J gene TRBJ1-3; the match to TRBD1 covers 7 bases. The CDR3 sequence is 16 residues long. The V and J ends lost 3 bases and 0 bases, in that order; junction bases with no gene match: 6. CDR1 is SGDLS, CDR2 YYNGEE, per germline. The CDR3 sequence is CASSAGQASSGNTIYF. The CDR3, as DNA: TGTGCCAGCAGCGCTGGACAGGCGAGCTCTGGAAACACCATATATTTT.

The CDR3: CASADPGLEAFF. The CDR3 bases are TGTGCCAGCGCCGATCCGGGACTTGAAGCTTTCTTT. The chain has TRBV12-3 or TRBV12-4 and TRBJ1-1; maybe TRBD1 (5 bases). V was pared by 8 bases and J by 7 bases, with 14 bases between. CDR3 size: 12 residues.

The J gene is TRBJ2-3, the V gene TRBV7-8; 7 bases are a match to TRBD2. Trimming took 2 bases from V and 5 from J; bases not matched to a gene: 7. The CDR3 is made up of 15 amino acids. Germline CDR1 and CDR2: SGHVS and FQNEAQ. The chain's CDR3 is CASSLLADGVDTQYF. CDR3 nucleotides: TGTGCCAGCAGCTTACTAGCGGATGGGGTAGATACGCAGTATTTT.

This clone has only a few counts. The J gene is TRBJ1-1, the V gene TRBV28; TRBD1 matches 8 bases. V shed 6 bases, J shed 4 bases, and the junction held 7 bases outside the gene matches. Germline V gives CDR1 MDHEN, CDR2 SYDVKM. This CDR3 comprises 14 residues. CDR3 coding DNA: TGTGCCAGCAGATCTCCAGACAGGGGCACTGAAGCTTTCTTT. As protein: CASRSPDRGTEAFF.

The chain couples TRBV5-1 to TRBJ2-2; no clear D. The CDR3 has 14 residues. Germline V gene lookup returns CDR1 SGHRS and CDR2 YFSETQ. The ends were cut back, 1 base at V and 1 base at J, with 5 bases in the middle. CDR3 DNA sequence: TGCGCCAGCAGCTTGACGGTGAACACCGGGGAGCTGTTTTTT. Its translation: CASSLTVNTGELFF.

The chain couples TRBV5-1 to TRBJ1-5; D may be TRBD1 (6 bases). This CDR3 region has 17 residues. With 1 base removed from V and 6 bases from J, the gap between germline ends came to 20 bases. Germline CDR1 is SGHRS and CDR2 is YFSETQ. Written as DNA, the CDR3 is TGCGCCAGCAGCTTGCGTCCGACAGGTTCGGGGAGTCAGCCCCAGCATTTT. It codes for CASSLRPTGSGSQPQHF.

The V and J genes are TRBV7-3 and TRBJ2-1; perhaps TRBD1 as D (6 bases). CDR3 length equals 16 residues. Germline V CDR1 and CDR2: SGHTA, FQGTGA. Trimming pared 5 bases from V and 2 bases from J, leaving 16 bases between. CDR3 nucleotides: TGTGCCAGCAGCCGAGAGACAGGTGCTACCTACAATGAGCAGTTCTTC. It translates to CASSRETGATYNEQFF.

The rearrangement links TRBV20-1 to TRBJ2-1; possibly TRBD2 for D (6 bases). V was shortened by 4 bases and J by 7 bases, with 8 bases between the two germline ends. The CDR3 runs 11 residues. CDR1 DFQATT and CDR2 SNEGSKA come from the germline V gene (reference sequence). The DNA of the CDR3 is TGCAGTGCTATGGCGGGAAATGAGCAGTTCTTC. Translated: CSAMAGNEQFF.

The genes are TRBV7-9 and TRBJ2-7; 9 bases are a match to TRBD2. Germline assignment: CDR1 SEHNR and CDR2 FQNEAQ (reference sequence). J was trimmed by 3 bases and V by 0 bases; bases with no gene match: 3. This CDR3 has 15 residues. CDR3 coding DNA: TGTGCCAGCAGCTTAGCGGTGACTAGCGGCTACGAGCAGTACTTC. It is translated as CASSLAVTSGYEQYF.

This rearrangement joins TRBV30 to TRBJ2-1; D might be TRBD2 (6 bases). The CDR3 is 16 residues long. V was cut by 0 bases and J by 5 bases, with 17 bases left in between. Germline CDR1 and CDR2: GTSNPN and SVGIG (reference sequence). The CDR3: CAWSVPAAGGDNEQFF. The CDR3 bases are TGTGCCTGGAGTGTCCCTGCGGCGGGCGGGGACAATGAGCAGTTCTTC. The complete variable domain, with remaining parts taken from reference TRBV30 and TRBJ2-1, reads SQTIHQWPATLVQPVGSPLSLECTVEGTSNPNLYWYRQAAGRGLQLLFYSVGIGQISSEVPQNLSASRPQDRQFILSSKKLLLSDSGFYLCAWSVPAAGGDNEQFFGPGTRLTVL.

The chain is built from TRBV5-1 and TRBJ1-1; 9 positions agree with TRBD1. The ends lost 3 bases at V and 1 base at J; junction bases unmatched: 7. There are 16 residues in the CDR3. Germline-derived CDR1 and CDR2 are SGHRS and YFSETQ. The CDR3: CASSYGTGKGNTEAFF. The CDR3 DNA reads TGCGCCAGCAGCTATGGGACAGGGAAGGGGAACACTGAAGCTTTCTTT.

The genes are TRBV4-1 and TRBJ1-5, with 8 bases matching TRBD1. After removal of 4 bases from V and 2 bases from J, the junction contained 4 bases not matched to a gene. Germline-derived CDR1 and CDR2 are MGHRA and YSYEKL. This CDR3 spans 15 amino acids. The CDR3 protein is CASSPRGLGNQPQHF. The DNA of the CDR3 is TGCGCCAGCAGCCCCAGGGGGCTCGGCAATCAGCCCCAGCATTTT.

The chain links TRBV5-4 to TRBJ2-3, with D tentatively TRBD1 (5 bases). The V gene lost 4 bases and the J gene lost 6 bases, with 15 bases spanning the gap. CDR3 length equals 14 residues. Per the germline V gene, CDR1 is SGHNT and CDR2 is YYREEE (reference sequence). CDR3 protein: CASSLQGAKDTQYF. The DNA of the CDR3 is TGTGCCAGCAGCCTCCAAGGGGCAAAGGATACGCAGTATTTT.

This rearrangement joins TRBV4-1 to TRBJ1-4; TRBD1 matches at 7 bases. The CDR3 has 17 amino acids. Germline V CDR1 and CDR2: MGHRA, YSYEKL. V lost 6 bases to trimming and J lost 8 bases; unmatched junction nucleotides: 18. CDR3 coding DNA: TGCGCCAGCAGTCCGACAGGGCGGAGGGCCAGCGGCGAAAAACTGTTTTTT. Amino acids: CASSPTGRRASGEKLFF.

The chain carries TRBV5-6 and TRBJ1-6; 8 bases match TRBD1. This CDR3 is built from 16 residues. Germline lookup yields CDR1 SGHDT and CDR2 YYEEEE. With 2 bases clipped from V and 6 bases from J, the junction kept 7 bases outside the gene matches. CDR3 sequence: CASSFGQGAINSPLHF. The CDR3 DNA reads TGTGCCAGCAGCTTCGGGCAGGGGGCCATTAATTCACCCCTCCACTTT.

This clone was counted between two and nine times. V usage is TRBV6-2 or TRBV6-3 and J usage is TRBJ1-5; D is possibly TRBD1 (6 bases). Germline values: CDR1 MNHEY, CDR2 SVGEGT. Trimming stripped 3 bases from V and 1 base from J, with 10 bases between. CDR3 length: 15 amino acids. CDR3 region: CASSYYRESNQPQHF. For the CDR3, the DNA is TGTGCCAGCAGTTATTACAGGGAAAGCAATCAGCCCCAGCATTTT.

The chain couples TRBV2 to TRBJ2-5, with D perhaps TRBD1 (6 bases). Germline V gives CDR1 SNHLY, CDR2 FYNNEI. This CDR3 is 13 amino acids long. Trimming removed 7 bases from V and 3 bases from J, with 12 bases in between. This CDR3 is CASTRTEKETQYF. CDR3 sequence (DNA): TGTGCCAGCACTCGGACAGAGAAAGAGACCCAGTACTTC.

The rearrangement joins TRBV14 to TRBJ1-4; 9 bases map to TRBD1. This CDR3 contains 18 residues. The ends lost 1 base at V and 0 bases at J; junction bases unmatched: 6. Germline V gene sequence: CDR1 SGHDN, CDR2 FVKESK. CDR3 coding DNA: TGTGCCAGCAGCCAAGGGACAGGGGCCTTTGCAACTAATGAAAAACTGTTTTTT. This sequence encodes CASSQGTGAFATNEKLFF.

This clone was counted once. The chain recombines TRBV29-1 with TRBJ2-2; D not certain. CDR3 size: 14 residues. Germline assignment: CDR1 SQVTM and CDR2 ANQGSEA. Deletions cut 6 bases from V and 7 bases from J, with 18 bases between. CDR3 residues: CSVAQRRLGGELFF. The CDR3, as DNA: TGCAGCGTCGCACAACGGAGACTCGGCGGGGAGCTGTTTTTT.

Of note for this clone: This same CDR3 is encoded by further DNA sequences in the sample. The CDR3 nucleotides are TGTGCCAGCAGTCGAACTAGCGGGAGCTCCTACGAGCAGTACTTC. Its protein product is CASSRTSGSSYEQYF. The rearrangement uses TRBV5-4 and TRBJ2-7; 11 positions agree with TRBD2. The V segment lost 5 bases and the J segment 0 bases; nucleotides outside the gene matches: 4. Germline loops: CDR1 SGHNT, CDR2 YYREEE (reference sequence). There are 15 residues in the CDR3.

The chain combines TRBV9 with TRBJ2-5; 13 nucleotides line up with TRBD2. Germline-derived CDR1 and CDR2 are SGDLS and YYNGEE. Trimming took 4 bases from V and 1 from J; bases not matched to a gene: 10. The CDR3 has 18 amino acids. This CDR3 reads CASSKRLAGGDFQETQYF. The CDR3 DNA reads TGTGCCAGCAGCAAACGACTAGCGGGAGGCGACTTCCAAGAGACCCAGTACTTC.

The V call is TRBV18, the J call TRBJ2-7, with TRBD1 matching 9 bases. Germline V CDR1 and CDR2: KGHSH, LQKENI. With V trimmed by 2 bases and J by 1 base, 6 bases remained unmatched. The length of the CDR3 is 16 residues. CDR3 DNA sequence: TGTGCCAGCTCACCAAGACCGGGACAGGGATCCTACGAGCAGTACTTC. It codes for CASSPRPGQGSYEQYF.